This T cell receptor (beta chain) was identified in a study of T-cell reconstitution after alpha-beta-depleted transplantation in children. Preparation of the TCRbeta library used unique molecular identifiers. Each CDR3 protein is one row after TCRdb ran MiXCR on the PCR reads. The sample lists 750,000 to 950,000 distinct CDR3 sequences, about 15% seen once, with roughly 4.8% in the top ten. The study, taken as a whole, reports: About two months after transplant, alpha-beta T cells reportedly came from several hundred expanded graft clones. Several patients had high TCRbeta diversity at day 60; it came from surviving recipient T cells and thymic progenitors. Counts and diversity of T cells one year after transplant came mostly from newly produced T cells.

Regarding this clonotype: Its antigen is undetermined.

CDR1 and CDR2 (germline): SNHLY, FYNNEI. The CDR3 loop spans 16 amino acids. Germline trimming cut 4 bases from V and 4 bases from J; bases unmatched to any gene: 11. This clonotype originated in a male patient between 5 and 17 years old who had a stem cell transplant for acute lymphoblastic leukemia, so the T cells may come from the graft donor. This chain links TRBV2 with TRBJ2-7; the match to TRBD1 covers 9 bases. Specimen: PBMCs, mostly from graft donor cells, collected 360 days after TCRalphabeta/CD19-depleted stem cell transplant. CDR3 bases: TGTGCCAGCAGTGCAACGCCGGGACAGGGAATATACGAGCAGTACTTC. Protein: CASSATPGQGIYEQYF.